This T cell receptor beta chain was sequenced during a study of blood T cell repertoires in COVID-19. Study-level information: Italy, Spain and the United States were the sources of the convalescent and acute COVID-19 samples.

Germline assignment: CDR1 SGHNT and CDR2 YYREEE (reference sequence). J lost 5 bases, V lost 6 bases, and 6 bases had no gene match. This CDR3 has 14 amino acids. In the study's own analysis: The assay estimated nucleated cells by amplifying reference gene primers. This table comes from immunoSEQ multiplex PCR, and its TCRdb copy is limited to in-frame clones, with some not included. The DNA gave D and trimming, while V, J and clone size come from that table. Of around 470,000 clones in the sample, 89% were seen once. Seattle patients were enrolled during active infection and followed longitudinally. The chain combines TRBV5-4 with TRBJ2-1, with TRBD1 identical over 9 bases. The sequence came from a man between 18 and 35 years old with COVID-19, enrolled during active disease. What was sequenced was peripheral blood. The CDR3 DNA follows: TGTGCCAGCACCCTCCGGGACAGGGACAATGAGCAGTTCTTC. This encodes CASTLRDRDNEQFF. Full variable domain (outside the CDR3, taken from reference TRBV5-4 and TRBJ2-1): ETGVTQSPTHLIKTRGQQVTLRCSSQSGHNTVSWYQQALGQGPQFIFQYYREEENGRGNFPPRFSGLQFPNYSSELNVNALELDDSALYLCASTLRDRDNEQFFGPGTRLTVL.